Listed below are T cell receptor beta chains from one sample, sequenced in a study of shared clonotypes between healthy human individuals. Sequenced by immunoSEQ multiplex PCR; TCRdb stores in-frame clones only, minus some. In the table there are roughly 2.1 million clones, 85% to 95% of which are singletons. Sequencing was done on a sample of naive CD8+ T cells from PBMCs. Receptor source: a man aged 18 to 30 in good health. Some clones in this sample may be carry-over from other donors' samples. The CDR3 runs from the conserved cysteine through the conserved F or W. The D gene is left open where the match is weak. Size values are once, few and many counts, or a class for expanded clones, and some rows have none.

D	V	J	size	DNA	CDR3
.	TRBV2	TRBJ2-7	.	TGTGCCAGCAGTGAAGGGGATATGTACTTC	CASSEGDMYF
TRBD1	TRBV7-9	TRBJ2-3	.	TGTGCCAGCAGCTCGAGACAGGGGCCCAACACAGATACGCAGTATTTT	CASSSRQGPNTDTQYF
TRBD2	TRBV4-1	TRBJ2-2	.	TGCGCCAGCAGCCAATGGACTAGTGGGGGCACCGGGGAGCTGTTTTTT	CASSQWTSGGTGELFF
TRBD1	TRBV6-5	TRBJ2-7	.	TGTGCCAGCAGTTACTCGCGGACAGGTCTGTACGAGCAGTACTTC	CASSYSRTGLYEQYF
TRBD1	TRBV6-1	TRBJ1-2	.	TGTGCCAGCTCACTGGGGCTCGGGACAGGTAGTGGCTACACCTTC	CASSLGLGTGSGYTF
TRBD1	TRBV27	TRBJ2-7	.	TGTGCCAGCAGGGAGACAGGGGGCAACTACGAGCAGTACTTC	CASRETGGNYEQYF
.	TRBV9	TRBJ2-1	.	TGTGCCAGCAGCGTAAGCCTAGGACCTGAGCAGTTCTTC	CASSVSLGPEQFF
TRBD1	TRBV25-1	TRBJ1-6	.	TGTGCCAGCAGTGAATTGGACGGGGACAGGGGTAATTCACCCCTCCACTTT	CASSELDGDRGNSPLHF
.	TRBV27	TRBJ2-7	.	TGTGCCAGCAGTCTCCTGGTGGAGGGTTACGAGCAGTACTTC	CASSLLVEGYEQYF
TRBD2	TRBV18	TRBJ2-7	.	TGTGCCAGCTCACCGGCGAGCGGGAGGGCCTACGAGCAGTACTTC	CASSPASGRAYEQYF
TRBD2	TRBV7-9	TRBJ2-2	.	TGTGCCAGCCTTACTACTAGCGGGACAAACACCGGGGAGCTGTTTTTT	CASLTTSGTNTGELFF
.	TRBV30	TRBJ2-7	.	TGTGCCTGGAGTGTAGGGCAAAACTACGAGCAGTACTTC	CAWSVGQNYEQYF
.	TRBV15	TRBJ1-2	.	TGTGCCACCAGCAGAGATTTGCCAGGGAGTACCGATGGCTACACCTTC	CATSRDLPGSTDGYTF
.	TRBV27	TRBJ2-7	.	TGTGCCAGCAGTTTATCTAGCAGGGTCGGGCAGTACTTC	CASSLSSRVGQYF
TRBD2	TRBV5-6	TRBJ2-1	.	TGTGCCAGCAGCTCAGGGACTAGCGGGGGCCACAATGAGCAGTTCTTC	CASSSGTSGGHNEQFF
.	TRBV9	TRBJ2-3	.	TGTGCCAGCAGCGTAGAGTCCGGGACAAAAAGCACAGATACGCAGTATTTT	CASSVESGTKSTDTQYF
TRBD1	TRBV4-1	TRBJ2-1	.	TGCGCCAGCAGCCAAAAGCCGGGACAGCTTTTCGGTGAGCAGTTCTTC	CASSQKPGQLFGEQFF
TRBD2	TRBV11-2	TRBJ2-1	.	TGTGCCAGCAGCTTAGTAGCGGGAGCCTACAATGAGCAGTTCTTC	CASSLVAGAYNEQFF
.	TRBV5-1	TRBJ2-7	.	TGCGCCAGCAGCTTGGACCTATCCTACGAGCAGTACTTC	CASSLDLSYEQYF
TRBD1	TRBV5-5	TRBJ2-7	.	TGTGCCAGCAGCTTAGGCAGGGACAGAACCTACGAGCAGTACTTC	CASSLGRDRTYEQYF
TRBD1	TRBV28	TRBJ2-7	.	TGTGCCAGCAGTTTAGCAGGGGGCGCATCCTACGAGCAGTACTTC	CASSLAGGASYEQYF
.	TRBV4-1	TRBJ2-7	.	TGCGCCAGCGGTCCACAGAGCTCCTACGAGCAGTACTTC	CASGPQSSYEQYF
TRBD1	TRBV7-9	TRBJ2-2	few	TGTGCCAGCAGCTTCCAGGGGGCCGGGGAGCTGTTTTTT	CASSFQGAGELFF
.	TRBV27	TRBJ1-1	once	TGTGCCAGCAGTTTATCCGGGGGGTTGAACACTGAAGCTTTCTTT	CASSLSGGLNTEAFF
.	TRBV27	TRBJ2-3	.	TGTGCCAGCAGTTGGGGCAGCCCCACAGATACGCAGTATTTT	CASSWGSPTDTQYF
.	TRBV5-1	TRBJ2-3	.	TGCGCCAGCAGCTTGGGAGGTAGATCGTATTTT	CASSLGGRSYF
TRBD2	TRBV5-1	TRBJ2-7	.	TGCGCCAGCAGCTTGGCCCTCCGGACTAGCGGGCCCCAAGTGGAGCAGTACTTC	CASSLALRTSGPQVEQYF
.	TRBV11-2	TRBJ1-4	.	TGTGCCAGCAGCTTAGAGGGGGCGCCTAATGAAAAACTGTTTTTT	CASSLEGAPNEKLFF
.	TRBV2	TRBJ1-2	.	TGTGCCAGCAGTGAAGAGGAAGAGGGTTGGGGCTACACCTTC	CASSEEEEGWGYTF
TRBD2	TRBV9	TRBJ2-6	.	TGTGCCAGCAGCGTACCTGGGCTAGCGGGAGGCGTAAGCCCTGGGGCCAACGTCCTGACTTTC	CASSVPGLAGGVSPGANVLTF
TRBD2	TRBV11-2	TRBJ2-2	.	TGTGCCAGCAGCTTTCCGGGAGGGAACACCGGGGAGCTGTTTTTT	CASSFPGGNTGELFF
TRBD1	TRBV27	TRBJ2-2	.	TGTGCCAGCAGTTTAGGGGGGACAGGGGCCACCGGGGAGCTGTTTTTT	CASSLGGTGATGELFF
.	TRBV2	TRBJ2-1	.	TGTGCCAGCAGACAACAGACCAATGAGCAGTTCTTC	CASRQQTNEQFF
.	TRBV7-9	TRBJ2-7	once	TGTGCCAGCAGCTCCTACAAGGACAGAAACTACGAGCAGTACTTC	CASSSYKDRNYEQYF
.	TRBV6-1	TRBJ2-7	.	TGTGCCAGCAGTGAAGAGGTGGACTCCTACGAGCAGTACTTC	CASSEEVDSYEQYF
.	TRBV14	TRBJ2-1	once	TGTGCCAGCAGCCAAGCCTGGGGCTCCTACAATGAGCAGTTCTTC	CASSQAWGSYNEQFF
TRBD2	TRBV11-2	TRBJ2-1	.	TGTGCTACGCGGGCTAGCGGGGACAATGAGCAGTTCTTC	CATRASGDNEQFF
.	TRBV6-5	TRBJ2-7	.	TGTGCCAGCGGGCTGGCAGGCGCCTCCTACGAGCAGTACTTC	CASGLAGASYEQYF
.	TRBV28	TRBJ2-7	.	TGTGCCAGCAGTTTATTAGGACACAAGTACGAGCAGTACTTC	CASSLLGHKYEQYF
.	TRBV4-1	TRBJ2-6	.	TGCGCCAGCACAGGGGAAGCTGGGGCCAACGTCCTGACTTTC	CASTGEAGANVLTF
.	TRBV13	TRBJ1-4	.	TGTGCCAGCAGTCTCGTGGGATCCAGGGGTAAACTCGCGAAACTGTTTTTT	CASSLVGSRGKLAKLFF
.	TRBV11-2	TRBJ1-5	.	TGTGCCAGCAGCGACGATCCCAGGGGAAGGCAGCCCCAGCATTTT	CASSDDPRGRQPQHF
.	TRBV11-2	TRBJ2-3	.	TGTGCCAGCCCCCGAGACAGCAACACAGATACGCAGTATTTT	CASPRDSNTDTQYF
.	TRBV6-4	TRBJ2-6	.	TGTGCCAGCCTCATACAGGGCAGGAGCTCTGGGGCCAACGTCCTGACTTTC	CASLIQGRSSGANVLTF
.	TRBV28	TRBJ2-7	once	TGTGCCAGCAGTCCCGAGGACAGCCCATACTACGAGCAGTACTTC	CASSPEDSPYYEQYF
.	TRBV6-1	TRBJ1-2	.	TGTGCCAGCAGTGAGCCCCGACCGGGCATTTATGGCTACACCTTC	CASSEPRPGIYGYTF
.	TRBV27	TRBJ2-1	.	TGTGCCAGCAGTTTACGGGGGATCCCCTACAATGAGCAGTTCTTC	CASSLRGIPYNEQFF
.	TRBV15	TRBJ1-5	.	TGTGCCACCAGCAGAGTAGGAGGGGGTACTAGCGATCAGCCCCAGCATTTT	CATSRVGGGTSDQPQHF
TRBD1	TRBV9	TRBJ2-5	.	TGTGCCAGCAGCGTAGGCGGGACAGGGGGTTCGGAGACCCAGTACTTC	CASSVGGTGGSETQYF
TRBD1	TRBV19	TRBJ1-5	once	TGTGCCAGTAGTTGGGGCCGGGACAGGGGATCCCTTAGCAATCAGCCCCAGCATTTT	CASSWGRDRGSLSNQPQHF
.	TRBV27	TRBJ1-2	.	TGTGCCAGCAGACCCCCGGGGCTGGGTGGCTACACCTTC	CASRPPGLGGYTF
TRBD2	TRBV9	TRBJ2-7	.	TGTGCCAGCAGCCCCAGACTAGCGGGAGCACTCGAGCAGTACTTC	CASSPRLAGALEQYF
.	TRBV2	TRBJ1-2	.	TGTGCCAGCAGAACTGGGCAGGGTCTGGAAGGCTACACCTTC	CASRTGQGLEGYTF
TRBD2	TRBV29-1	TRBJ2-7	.	TGCAGCGTTGAGGCCGTGGCGGGAGGAGTATCCCACGAGCAGTACTTC	CSVEAVAGGVSHEQYF